The TCR beta chain described here comes from a study of shared clonotypes between healthy human individuals. TCRdb's table, derived via immunoSEQ multiplex PCR, lists solely in-frame clones and lacks some. The sample records more than 1,200,000 clones, just under 99% being singletons. Germline V gene sequence: CDR1 SGHTA, CDR2 FQGNSA. CDR3 length equals 15 residues. V was clipped by 4 bases and J by 7 bases; unmatched bases: 11. In regard to this clone: Its target is unknown.

Overall study results and limits: Rarefaction indicated that sorted-subset sequencing remained incomplete although depth was large. Approximately 5.3% was the fraction of naive CD4 clonotypes found shared across a few donors.

Material: naive CD4+ T cells sorted from blood. Sample subset: CD45RA+ positively selected. J is TRBJ1-2 and V is TRBV7-2; the match to TRBD1 covers 8 bases. The origin of this receptor is a man aged 25-40 years in good health. The CDR3 nucleotides are TGTGCCAGCAGCTCCGGGATTTGGACAGGGAGTGGCTACACCTTC. Its protein is CASSSGIWTGSGYTF.